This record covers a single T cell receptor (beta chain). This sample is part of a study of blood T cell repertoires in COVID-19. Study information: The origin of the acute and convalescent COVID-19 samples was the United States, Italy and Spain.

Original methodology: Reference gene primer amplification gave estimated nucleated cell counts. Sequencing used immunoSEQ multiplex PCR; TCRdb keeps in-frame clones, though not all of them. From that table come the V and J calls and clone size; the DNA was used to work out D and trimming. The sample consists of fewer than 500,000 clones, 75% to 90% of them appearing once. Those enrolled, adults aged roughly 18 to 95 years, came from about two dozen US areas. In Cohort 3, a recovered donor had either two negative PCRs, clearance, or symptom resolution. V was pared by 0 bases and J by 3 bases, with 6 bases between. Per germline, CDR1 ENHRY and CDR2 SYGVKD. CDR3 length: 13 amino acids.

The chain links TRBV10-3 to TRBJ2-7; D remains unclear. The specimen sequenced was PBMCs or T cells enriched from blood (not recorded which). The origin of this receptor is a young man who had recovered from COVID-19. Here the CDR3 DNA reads TGTGCCATCAGTGAGTCTCCCCGCTACGAGCAGTACTTC. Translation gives CAISESPRYEQYF.